Listed below are T cell receptor beta chains from one sample, sequenced in a study of T cells of healthy individuals. TCRdb processed the 5' RACE reads anew with MiXCR; each CDR3 protein has one entry. This table holds 100,000 or so distinct CDR3 sequences, roughly a sixth found once. These receptors came from a human donor in good health. Both conserved end residues are part of each CDR3. Each record gives: V gene, clone size, J gene, D gene, CDR3 protein, CDR3 DNA. The D gene is left open where the match is weak. For some rows the clone size is stated as once, few or many, or as a class when expanded; others skip it.

TRBV19,few,TRBJ1-5,NA,CASSMRQNNQPQHF,TGTGCCAGTAGTATGCGACAAAATAATCAGCCCCAGCATTTT
TRBV6-2/TRBV6-3,NA,TRBJ2-2,NA,CASSYSATNTGELFF,TGTGCCAGCAGTTACTCTGCAACGAACACCGGGGAGCTGTTTTTT
TRBV6-2/TRBV6-3,NA,TRBJ2-1,NA,CASSPDRVSYNEQFF,TGTGCCAGCAGCCCGGACCGGGTCTCCTACAATGAGCAGTTCTTC
TRBV20-1,NA,TRBJ2-7,TRBD2,CSAFNLGGTGEQYF,TGCAGTGCTTTCAATTTGGGGGGGACTGGGGAGCAGTACTTC
TRBV7-2,few,TRBJ1-2,NA,CASSLYSYGYTF,TGTGCCAGCAGCTTATACAGCTATGGCTACACCTTC
TRBV9,few,TRBJ1-6,NA,CASSDGIYNSPLHF,TGTGCCAGCAGCGATGGGATTTATAATTCACCCCTCCACTTT
TRBV6-2/TRBV6-3,many,TRBJ2-4,NA,CASRLTRGPLAKNIQYF,TGTGCCAGCAGGCTAACTCGGGGGCCCTTAGCCAAAAACATTCAGTACTTC
TRBV5-4,few,TRBJ2-3,NA,CASSLAGIPSTDTQYF,TGTGCCAGCAGCTTGGCCGGAATTCCTAGCACAGATACGCAGTATTTT
TRBV10-3,many,TRBJ1-1,NA,CAISESGGTEAFF,TGTGCCATCAGTGAGTCGGGGGGGACTGAAGCTTTCTTT
TRBV11-2,NA,TRBJ2-1,TRBD2,CASSSSGGQGEQFF,TGTGCCAGCAGCTCCTCGGGGGGGCAAGGTGAGCAGTTCTTC
TRBV20-1,many,TRBJ1-6,NA,CSARAPLGWAGEYNSPLHF,TGCAGTGCTAGAGCCCCCCTCGGCTGGGCCGGAGAATATAATTCACCCCTCCACTTT
TRBV12-3/TRBV12-4,many,TRBJ2-2,TRBD1,CASNTGTGWTGELFF,TGTGCCAGCAACACCGGGACAGGGTGGACCGGGGAGCTGTTTTTT
TRBV20-1,few,TRBJ2-1,TRBD2,CSARGVSGRVSNEQFF,TGCAGTGCTAGAGGGGTTAGCGGGAGAGTCTCCAATGAGCAGTTCTTC
TRBV5-1,many,TRBJ2-1,TRBD2,CASSSGLAGGNEQFF,TGCGCCAGCAGCTCGGGACTAGCCGGGGGCAATGAGCAGTTCTTC
TRBV9,NA,TRBJ1-1,NA,CASSVGGQLNTEAFF,TGTGCCAGCAGCGTGGGAGGTCAGCTGAACACTGAAGCTTTCTTT
TRBV7-8,few,TRBJ2-1,NA,CASSFGRRHDEQFF,TGTGCCAGCAGCTTCGGACGGAGGCACGATGAGCAGTTCTTC
TRBV10-3,many,TRBJ1-2,TRBD1,CAISERGQGKGYTF,TGTGCCATCAGTGAGAGAGGACAGGGGAAAGGCTACACCTTC
TRBV10-3,many,TRBJ2-5,TRBD1,CAISDWTWDRGAEETQYF,TGTGCCATCAGTGACTGGACCTGGGACAGGGGAGCAGAAGAGACCCAGTACTTC
TRBV6-2/TRBV6-3,NA,TRBJ2-7,TRBD2,CASSPSGRNTEQYF,TGTGCCAGCAGTCCTAGCGGGAGGAACACCGAGCAGTACTTC
TRBV6-5,few,TRBJ1-1,NA,CASSRHTVETYTEAFF,TGTGCCAGCAGTCGTCATACTGTCGAGACTTACACTGAAGCTTTCTTT
TRBV28,few,TRBJ2-1,NA,CASRFHLRNEQFF,TGTGCCAGCAGATTCCACCTGCGCAATGAGCAGTTCTTC
TRBV27,many,TRBJ1-1,TRBD1,CASSLSGQMNTEAFF,TGTGCCAGCAGTTTATCGGGACAGATGAACACTGAAGCTTTCTTT
TRBV2,NA,TRBJ2-7,NA,CASSRTVPGYEQYF,TGTGCCAGCAGTCGGACAGTACCGGGTTACGAGCAGTACTTC
TRBV6-1,NA,TRBJ2-1,NA,CASSEDWRYAYNEQFF,TGTGCCAGCAGTGAGGATTGGCGGTACGCCTACAATGAGCAGTTCTTC
TRBV5-1,NA,TRBJ1-1,NA,CASRVGVGTEAFF,TGCGCCAGCAGGGTAGGGGTGGGCACTGAAGCTTTCTTT
TRBV19,many,TRBJ2-7,TRBD1,CASSTGQVLDEQYF,TGTGCCAGTAGTACTGGACAGGTCCTGGACGAGCAGTACTTC
TRBV12-3/TRBV12-4,NA,TRBJ2-3,NA,CASSPPGQGLDSQYF,TGTGCCAGCAGTCCCCCGGGACAGGGACTAGATTCGCAGTATTTT
TRBV11-1,few,TRBJ2-1,NA,CASSAMDEQFF,TGTGCCAGCAGCGCGATGGATGAGCAGTTCTTC
TRBV14,few,TRBJ1-4,NA,CASSPGREQAGNEKLFF,TGTGCCAGCAGCCCAGGACGAGAACAGGCCGGGAATGAAAAACTGTTTTTT
TRBV5-1,NA,TRBJ2-1,TRBD2,CASSLDRLAGVDEQFF,TGCGCCAGCAGCTTGGATCGACTAGCGGGAGTCGATGAGCAGTTCTTC
TRBV7-6,NA,TRBJ2-2,NA,CASSFRPGELFF,TGTGCCAGCAGCTTTCGTCCCGGGGAGCTGTTTTTT
TRBV25-1,few,TRBJ2-2,TRBD1,CASTRTGNTGELFF,TGTGCCAGCACTAGGACAGGGAACACCGGGGAGCTGTTTTTT
TRBV29-1,many,TRBJ1-4,TRBD1,CSVEGQGGEKLFF,TGCAGCGTTGAAGGGCAGGGGGGAGAAAAACTGTTTTTT
TRBV7-3,NA,TRBJ1-1,TRBD1,CASSRQGGGTEAFF,TGTGCCAGCAGCCGTCAGGGGGGAGGCACTGAAGCTTTCTTT
TRBV6-6,few,TRBJ2-3,NA,CASRARGASTDTQYF,TGTGCCAGTCGTGCTAGGGGCGCTAGCACAGATACGCAGTATTTT
TRBV7-2,NA,TRBJ1-2,NA,CASSFDTYYGYTF,TGTGCCAGCAGCTTCGACACGTACTATGGCTACACCTTC
TRBV20-1,NA,TRBJ1-6,NA,CSARDSREVDNSPLHF,TGCAGTGCTAGAGATTCCCGGGAGGTCGATAATTCACCCCTCCACTTT
TRBV4-3,NA,TRBJ2-4,NA,CASSQDGTGVIQYF,TGCGCCAGCAGCCAAGATGGGACGGGGGTCATTCAGTACTTC
TRBV29-1,few,TRBJ2-7,NA,CSVEVRDAAYEQYF,TGCAGCGTAGAAGTCCGGGACGCTGCCTACGAGCAGTACTTC
TRBV20-1,NA,TRBJ2-7,TRBD2,CSARGSGRHEQYF,TGCAGTGCTAGAGGTAGCGGGCGCCACGAGCAGTACTTC
TRBV7-9,NA,TRBJ2-1,TRBD2,CANTKAGSRNEQFF,TGTGCCAACACCAAAGCGGGATCGAGGAATGAGCAGTTCTTC
TRBV5-1,NA,TRBJ2-7,TRBD2,CASSPGTRYEQYF,TGCGCCAGCAGCCCCGGGACTAGGTACGAGCAGTACTTC
TRBV28,few,TRBJ2-7,NA,CASSTEGFEQYF,TGTGCCAGCTCCACGGAGGGTTTCGAGCAGTACTTC
TRBV27,NA,TRBJ2-4,NA,CASSMDRNIQYF,TGTGCCAGCTCGATGGACAGAAACATACAGTACTTC
TRBV11-2,NA,TRBJ2-2,NA,CASSLEAVGNTGELFF,TGTGCCAGCAGCTTAGAGGCAGTGGGGAACACCGGGGAGCTGTTTTTT
TRBV7-2,few,TRBJ1-5,TRBD1,CASSLRQGVGQPQHF,TGTGCCAGCAGCTTAAGGCAGGGGGTGGGTCAGCCCCAGCATTTT
TRBV11-2,NA,TRBJ2-1,TRBD2,CASSLAGTSGRASYYNEQFF,TGTGCCAGCAGCTTAGCCGGGACTAGCGGGAGGGCTTCCTACTACAATGAGCAGTTCTTC
TRBV6-2/TRBV6-3,NA,TRBJ2-1,TRBD2,CASSRGGYYNEQFF,TGTGCCAGCAGTCGGGGGGGGTATTACAATGAGCAGTTCTTC
TRBV4-3,NA,TRBJ2-1,TRBD2,CASSLGLAGADVMHEQFF,TGCGCCAGCAGCCTCGGACTAGCGGGAGCCGACGTTATGCATGAGCAGTTCTTC
TRBV2,few,TRBJ1-1,NA,CASRDTGAEAFF,TGTGCCAGCAGAGATACGGGCGCTGAAGCTTTCTTT
TRBV28,NA,TRBJ1-2,TRBD1,CASSSGRTGGGYTF,TGTGCCAGCAGTTCGGGGAGGACAGGGGGAGGCTACACCTTC
TRBV20-1,few,TRBJ1-1,NA,CSAHVIGMNTEAFF,TGCAGTGCTCACGTCATCGGCATGAACACTGAAGCTTTCTTT
TRBV20-1,NA,TRBJ2-1,TRBD2,CSASSLAGAGEQFF,TGCAGTGCTAGCTCCCTAGCGGGAGCAGGGGAGCAGTTCTTC
TRBV28,many,TRBJ2-6,NA,CASSLPGAGANVLTF,TGTGCCAGCAGTTTACCAGGGGCTGGGGCCAACGTCCTGACTTTC
TRBV7-9,NA,TRBJ1-5,NA,CASSSGVGGQPQHF,TGTGCCAGCAGCTCAGGGGTAGGGGGTCAGCCCCAGCATTTT
TRBV7-8,NA,TRBJ2-2,NA,CASSFPGAGTGELFF,TGTGCCAGCAGCTTTCCAGGGGCAGGGACCGGGGAGCTGTTTTTT
TRBV7-9,NA,TRBJ2-3,NA,CASSWGYGSTDTQYF,TGTGCCAGCAGCTGGGGCTACGGGAGCACAGATACGCAGTATTTT
TRBV7-2,NA,TRBJ1-2,NA,CASSLWQTNYGYTF,TGTGCCAGCAGCTTATGGCAGACTAACTATGGCTACACCTTC
TRBV10-3,many,TRBJ1-6,TRBD1,CAISGQTGDRTLHF,TGTGCCATCAGTGGTCAGACAGGGGATCGGACCCTCCACTTT
TRBV28,once,TRBJ1-5,TRBD1,CASSFLSGQVQPQHF,TGTGCCAGCAGTTTCCTGTCGGGACAGGTCCAGCCCCAGCATTTT